These T cell receptor beta chains were read from a single sample in a study of monozygotic twins with inflammatory bowel disease. TCRdb re-called the 5' RACE reads; every CDR3 protein appears as one record, without DNA. Its table lists around 380,000 distinct CDR3 sequences. The sample consisted of blood. These receptors all come from a human donor with ulcerative colitis or Crohn's disease, or a healthy co-twin of an affected twin (not recorded which). Each CDR3 is given with its conserved first and last residue.

TRBV9	TRBJ2-1	CASSVEVRGGSEQFF
TRBV20-1	TRBJ1-5	CSAGGGNHQPQHF
TRBV5-1	TRBJ2-1	CASSPASGSGEQFF
TRBV5-6	TRBJ1-5	CASSLTGGPEISNQPQHF
TRBV6-2/TRBV6-3	TRBJ1-1	CASSYSRATLKAFF
TRBV7-9	TRBJ2-7	CASSRRTGSTYEQYF
TRBV20-1	TRBJ2-6	CSAKQGAGANVLTF
TRBV7-9	TRBJ1-4	CASSPAGRAIEKLFF
TRBV28	TRBJ2-2	CASRLMISGANTGELFF
TRBV5-1	TRBJ2-2	CASSERTANTGELFF